The rows below give T cell receptor beta chains drawn from one sample of a study of blood T cell repertoires in COVID-19. Here immunoSEQ multiplex PCR was the method, and the copy in TCRdb shows in-frame clones only, minus some. The table includes about 230,000 clones, about 90% detected once. Specimen: PBMCs or T cells enriched from blood (not recorded which). These receptors came from a woman in her 30s with acute COVID-19. CDR3s include the opening cysteine and the closing phenylalanine or tryptophan. Fields, in order: clone size, V gene, J gene, D gene, CDR3 protein, CDR3 DNA. The D gene is left open where the match is weak. Part of the rows lack a size; the others show once, few, many or a class for expanded clones.

.	TRBV10-3	TRBJ1-1	.	CAISELGTEAFF	TGTGCCATCAGTGAGCTCGGCACTGAAGCTTTCTTT
.	TRBV9	TRBJ2-3	TRBD2	CASSVGAGAISDTQYF	TGTGCCAGCAGCGTAGGAGCGGGGGCCATCTCAGATACGCAGTATTTT
.	TRBV19	TRBJ2-1	TRBD2	CAAGRGVHNEQFF	TGTGCCGCGGGCCGGGGGGTCCACAATGAGCAGTTCTTC
.	TRBV5-1	TRBJ1-2	.	CASSLGGLTGYGYTF	TGCGCCAGCAGCTTGGGCGGGCTGACAGGCTATGGCTACACCTTC
.	TRBV4-1	TRBJ1-2	TRBD1	CASSLSLGTAYGYTF	TGCGCCAGCAGCCTTAGCCTAGGGACAGCTTATGGCTACACCTTC
.	TRBV7-9	TRBJ2-7	TRBD1	CASSYRQGAHYEQYF	TGTGCCAGCAGCTACCGACAGGGGGCCCACTACGAGCAGTACTTC
.	TRBV9	TRBJ2-5	TRBD1	CASSVGDRGSQETQYF	TGTGCCAGCAGCGTGGGGGACAGGGGTTCCCAAGAGACCCAGTACTTC
.	TRBV29-1	TRBJ2-2	TRBD2	CSVELAGEDTGELFF	TGCAGCGTTGAACTAGCGGGGGAGGACACCGGGGAGCTGTTTTTT
.	TRBV28	TRBJ1-5	TRBD1	CASNTGVGSNQPQHF	TGTGCCAGCAATACAGGGGTCGGTAGCAATCAGCCCCAGCATTTT
.	TRBV7-9	TRBJ2-2	TRBD1	CASSTPAGGGTGELFF	TGTGCCAGCAGCACTCCCGCAGGGGGCGGCACCGGGGAGCTGTTTTTT
once	TRBV29-1	TRBJ1-2	.	CSVEFLRDGYTF	TGCAGCGTTGAGTTCCTGCGGGATGGCTACACCTTC
.	TRBV5-8	TRBJ1-1	.	CASSPGPRVEAFF	TGTGCCAGCAGCCCTGGTCCCAGGGTCGAAGCTTTCTTT
.	TRBV6-5	TRBJ1-5	TRBD1	CASRRQGNQPQHF	TGTGCCAGCAGACGACAGGGAAATCAGCCCCAGCATTTT
.	TRBV5-5	TRBJ2-1	.	CASSLYVPGPTTPNEQFF	TGTGCCAGCAGCTTGTACGTTCCAGGCCCGACCACCCCCAATGAGCAGTTCTTC
once	TRBV7-2	TRBJ1-5	.	CASSEGGNQPQHF	TGTGCCAGCAGCGAGGGGGGGAATCAGCCCCAGCATTTT
few	TRBV7-6	TRBJ1-5	.	CASSSLWQYSNQPQHF	TGTGCCAGCAGCTCCCTCTGGCAGTATAGCAATCAGCCCCAGCATTTT